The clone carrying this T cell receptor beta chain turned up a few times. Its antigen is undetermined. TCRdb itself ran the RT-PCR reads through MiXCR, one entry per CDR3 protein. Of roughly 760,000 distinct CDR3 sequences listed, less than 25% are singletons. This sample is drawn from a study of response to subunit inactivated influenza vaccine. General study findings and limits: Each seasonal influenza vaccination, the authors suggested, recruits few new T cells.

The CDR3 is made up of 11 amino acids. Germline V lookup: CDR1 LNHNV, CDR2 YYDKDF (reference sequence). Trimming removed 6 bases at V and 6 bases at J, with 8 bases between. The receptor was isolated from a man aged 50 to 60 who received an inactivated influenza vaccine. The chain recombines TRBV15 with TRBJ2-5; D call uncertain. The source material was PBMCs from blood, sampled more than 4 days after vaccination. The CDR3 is CATSSTKTQYF. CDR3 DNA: TGTGCCACCAGTTCAACAAAGACCCAGTACTTC.